The TCR beta chain described here comes from a study of neurological immune-mediated disorders. Trimming shortened V by 5 bases and J by 6 bases, and 16 bases separated the two germline ends. CDR1 and CDR2 (germline): MNHEY, SVGAGI. The CDR3 runs to 15 residues. This clonotype has ten or more counts. MiXCR, applied by TCRdb to the 5' RACE reads, yields one record per CDR3 protein. Here the sample spans 55,000 to 75,000 distinct CDR3 sequences, about 2.5% being singletons. This chain connects TRBV6-5 to TRBJ2-2, with D perhaps assigned TRBD1 or TRBD2 (5 bases each). The sample was PBMCs. The clonotype was recovered from a man aged 50 to 60 with multiple sclerosis. The DNA of the CDR3 is TGTGCCAGCAGTCGACAGAGGAGGCTCTCCGGGGAGCTGTTTTTT. Protein sequence: CASSRQRRLSGELFF.